This TCR beta chain was identified in a study of T cell clonality in common variable immunodeficiency. This clone was detected ten times or more. Its specificity is not known. Study-level points and caveats: Common variable immunodeficiency TCR beta sequences reportedly had fewer deletions and N-nucleotide insertions. Compared with healthy controls, CVID subjects showed increased TCRbeta clonality, mostly in about a third.

Each donor provided roughly 5 to 8 ml of heparinized whole blood. Control and CVID samples contributed equal amounts of genomic DNA. Clones were read by immunoSEQ multiplex PCR, and TCRdb kept only the in-frame ones, dropping some. The sample lists 50,000 to 60,000 clones, none appearing once, the ten largest making up about 2%. The sample taken for sequencing was peripheral blood mononuclear cells. The source of this sequence is a person aged 18-69 years in good health.

The part of the CDR3 DNA that was read is TGCAGTGCTAGCGTTCTCGGGGGGGTTGTCAATGAG. Protein sequence: CSASVLGGVVNE. The CDR3 in its entirety is CSASVLGGVVNEQFF. The chain recombines TRBV20-1 with TRBJ2-1, with 8 bases identical to TRBD2. The missing CDR3 end, 3 residues past where the read stops, is filled in from the germline J gene. V lost 3 bases and J lost 6; bases outside the gene matches: 10. In germline, CDR1 is DFQATT, CDR2 SNEGSKA (reference sequence). This CDR3 region has 15 residues.